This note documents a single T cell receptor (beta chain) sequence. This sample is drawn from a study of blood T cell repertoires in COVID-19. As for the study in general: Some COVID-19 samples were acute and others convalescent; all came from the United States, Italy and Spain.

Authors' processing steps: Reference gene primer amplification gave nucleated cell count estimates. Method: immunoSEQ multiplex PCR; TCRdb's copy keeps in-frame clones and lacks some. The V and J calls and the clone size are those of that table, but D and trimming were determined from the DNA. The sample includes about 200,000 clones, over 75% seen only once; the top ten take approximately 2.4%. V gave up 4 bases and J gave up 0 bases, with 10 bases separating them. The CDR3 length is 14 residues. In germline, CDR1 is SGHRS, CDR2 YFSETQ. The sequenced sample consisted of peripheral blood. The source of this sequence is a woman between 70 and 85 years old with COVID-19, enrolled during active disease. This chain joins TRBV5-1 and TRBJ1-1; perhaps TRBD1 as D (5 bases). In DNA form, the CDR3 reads TGCGCCAGCAGCGTTGGGGCTGTGAACACTGAAGCTTTCTTT. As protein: CASSVGAVNTEAFF.